One and the same sample provided the 16 T cell receptor beta chains below, sequenced in a study of OX40 agonist ivuxolimab in advanced cancers. Method: immunoSEQ multiplex PCR; TCRdb's copy keeps in-frame clones and lacks some. The data show some 9,800 clones, approximately 66% seen once. The sequences come from CD4+ or CD8+ T cells sorted from blood, collected in a trial of the OX40 agonist ivuxolimab. The receptor set was obtained from an adult with an advanced solid tumor such as melanoma, head and neck, liver or kidney cancer.

This clone was counted a few times. J is TRBJ2-2 and V is TRBV27; 8 bases are shared with TRBD1. The CDR3 is 16 amino acids. CDR1 and CDR2 (germline): MNHEY, SMNVEV (reference sequence). The ends lost 4 bases at V and 3 bases at J; junction bases unmatched: 7. CDR3 loop: CASSYQGAQDTGELFF. Written as DNA, the CDR3 is TGTGCCAGCAGTTATCAGGGGGCGCAGGACACCGGGGAGCTGTTTTTT.

J is TRBJ1-2 and V is TRBV5-1; D possibly corresponds to TRBD1 (5 bases). V lost 2 bases to trimming and J lost 8 bases, with 13 bases between them. The germline gives CDR1 SGHRS, CDR2 YFSETQ. There are 13 residues in the CDR3. CDR3 residues: CASSFGGTEGYTF. CDR3 bases: TGCGCCAGCAGCTTCGGGGGTACCGAGGGCTACACCTTC.

This rearrangement joins TRBV5-6 to TRBJ2-3; D unclear. Germline loops: CDR1 SGHDT, CDR2 YYEEEE. Trimming took 4 bases from V and 8 from J, leaving 11 bases between them. CDR3 length equals 12 residues. CDR3 bases: TGTGCCAGCAGCAGCCCTGCTCTTACGCAGTATTTT. Its translation is CASSSPALTQYF. The variable domain in full, with the rest retrieved from reference TRBV5-6 and TRBJ2-3, is DAGVTQSPTHLIKTRGQQVTLRCSPKSGHDTVSWYQQALGQGPQFIFQYYEEEERQRGNFPDRFSGHQFPNYSSELNVNALLLGDSALYLCASSSPALTQYFGPGTRLTVL.

The rearrangement uses TRBV28 and TRBJ2-7, with D uncertain. Trimming took 10 bases from V and 5 from J, leaving 12 bases between them. CDR1 and CDR2 from the germline V gene are MDHEN and SYDVKM. The CDR3 has 11 amino acids. CDR3 bases: TGTGCCAACCCCTTTACGGACGAGCAGTACTTC. Its protein product is CANPFTDEQYF.

The genes are TRBV5-1 and TRBJ2-3; tentatively, D is TRBD1 (6 bases). The CDR3 is 16 residues long. Trimming removed 1 base from V and 3 bases from J, with 15 bases in between. Germline V gene sequence: CDR1 SGHRS, CDR2 YFSETQ. CDR3 loop: CASSLRGGGYTDTQYF. CDR3 nucleotides: TGCGCCAGCAGCTTGAGAGGGGGTGGTTATACAGATACGCAGTATTTT.

The chain links TRBV13 to TRBJ2-7; perhaps D is TRBD1 or TRBD2 (5 bases each). This CDR3 spans 16 amino acids. Germline loops: CDR1 PRHDT, CDR2 FYEKMQ (reference sequence). The V and J ends lost 5 bases and 2 bases respectively, with 19 bases between them. The CDR3 DNA sequence: TGTGCCAGCAGCGAGAGTAGCGAGAGAGGGGCCTACGAGCAGTACTTC. Protein product: CASSESSERGAYEQYF.

The rearrangement links TRBV27 to TRBJ2-7; D perhaps matches TRBD2 (5 bases). Trimming pared 4 bases from V and 2 bases from J, leaving 6 bases between. The germline V gene has CDR1 MNHEY and CDR2 SMNVEV (reference sequence). The CDR3 has 12 residues. The DNA of the CDR3 is TGTGCCAGCAGTTCGGGGACCTACGAGCAGTACTTC. This translates into CASSSGTYEQYF.

V usage is TRBV5-1 and J usage is TRBJ2-7; 8 bases are shared with TRBD1. Germline V lookup: CDR1 SGHRS, CDR2 YFSETQ. J gave up 2 bases and V 4 bases, and 5 bases lay outside the gene matches. CDR3 size: 14 residues. CDR3 bases: TGCGCCAGCAGCCATCGACAGGGGACCTACGAGCAGTACTTC. Protein product: CASSHRQGTYEQYF.

This chain connects TRBV30 to TRBJ2-7; D might be TRBD1 (6 bases). The CDR3 covers 15 residues. The V end lost 4 bases, the J end lost 0 bases, and 16 bases lay between the germline ends. Germline assignment: CDR1 GTSNPN and CDR2 SVGIG (reference sequence). The CDR3 sequence is CAWTTGHPSSYEQYF. Written as DNA, the CDR3 is TGTGCCTGGACCACGGGACACCCGAGCTCCTACGAGCAGTACTTC.

The chain joins TRBV28 to TRBJ2-4; D unclear. From germline, CDR1 is MDHEN and CDR2 SYDVKM. V was clipped by 5 bases and J by 0 bases, with 11 bases between them. The CDR3 runs to 15 residues. The CDR3 nucleotides are TGTGCCAGCAGTCCCCTTTGGGCAGCCAAAAACATTCAGTACTTC. Amino acids: CASSPLWAAKNIQYF.

Only a few counts were recorded for this clone. Other DNA variants within this sample encode the same CDR3. The chain carries TRBV4-1 and TRBJ2-5; D is possibly TRBD1 (5 bases). CDR3 length: 16 residues. V shed 0 bases and J shed 4 bases, with 15 bases lying between them. Germline CDR1 MGHRA, CDR2 YSYEKL. The CDR3 bases are TGCGCCAGCAGCCAAGAGGGCGGTGGGGCCCGAGAGACCCAGTACTTC. Protein sequence: CASSQEGGGARETQYF.

The V call is TRBV6-5, the J call TRBJ1-2; a possible D gene is TRBD1 (5 bases). The germline V gene encodes CDR1 MNHEY and CDR2 SVGAGI. CDR3 length: 14 amino acids. Trimming shortened V by 0 bases and J by 4 bases, and 9 bases separated the two germline ends. Written as DNA, the CDR3 is TGTGCCAGCAGTTACTCGACGGGGCTCTATGGCTACACCTTC. Encoded protein: CASSYSTGLYGYTF.

This chain connects TRBV4-1 to TRBJ1-2; D remains unclear. Germline V CDR1 and CDR2: MGHRA, YSYEKL. V was pared by 0 bases and J by 3 bases, with 11 bases between. The CDR3 is 15 amino acids. The CDR3 reads CASSQDSWGYYGYTF. CDR3 nucleotide sequence: TGCGCCAGCAGCCAAGATTCCTGGGGATACTATGGCTACACCTTC.

The V call is TRBV11-1, the J call TRBJ2-7; the match to TRBD2 covers 8 bases. The CDR3 spans 14 residues. The J segment lost 6 bases and the V segment lost 7 bases, leaving 11 bases of the junction unmatched. Germline V gene data show CDR1 as SGHAT and CDR2 as FQDESV (reference sequence). The CDR3 loop reads CASTSLSGGVEQYF. The DNA of the CDR3 is TGTGCCAGCACCTCCTTGTCGGGGGGGGTCGAGCAGTACTTC.

This clone was counted a few times. The genes are TRBV4-1 and TRBJ1-2; D unclear. V was shortened by 7 bases and J by 2 bases, with 14 bases between the two germline ends. This CDR3 has 14 amino acids. In germline, CDR1 is MGHRA, CDR2 YSYEKL. The CDR3 is CASTPNTRNYGYTF. The CDR3 DNA reads TGCGCCAGCACCCCAAACACTAGGAACTATGGCTACACCTTC.

The genes are TRBV5-1 and TRBJ2-3; 10 bases are shared with TRBD2. Germline V gene data show CDR1 as SGHRS and CDR2 as YFSETQ. The V gene end was trimmed by 4 bases and the J gene end by 6 bases; junction bases not matched to a gene: 5. The CDR3 has 14 residues. The CDR3 nucleotides are TGCGCCAGCAGCCCCCAGCGGGAGGGTGATACGCAGTATTTT. It encodes CASSPQREGDTQYF.